This T cell receptor beta chain was recovered during a study of T-cell memory formation after mild COVID-19. This CDR3 spans 15 amino acids. The V end was cut by 0 bases, the J end by 3 bases, with 11 bases between. Per germline, CDR1 LGHNA and CDR2 YSLEER. TCRdb fed the 5' RACE reads into MiXCR, producing one record per CDR3 protein. The profile covers fewer than 450,000 distinct CDR3 sequences, with 20% to 25% appearing a single time and around 9% taken by the ten largest. Sequencing input: PBMCs or a T cell subset sorted from them (not recorded which). This chain links TRBV4-3 with TRBJ1-2, with D possibly being TRBD1 (6 bases). This sequence originates from an adult woman who had mild COVID-19 (a few samples of this study predate the infection). Cell type and time point are not known. CDR3 sequence: CASSQDGQGYYGYTF. The CDR3 DNA reads TGCGCCAGCAGCCAAGACGGGCAGGGGTACTATGGCTACACCTTC.